This passage covers 8 T cell receptor beta chains from one sample sequenced in a study of blood T cell repertoires in COVID-19. The protocol was immunoSEQ multiplex PCR, while the TCRdb copy is restricted to in-frame clones and leaves out a portion. The table lists some 300,000 clones, nearly 90% of them singletons. Sequenced sample: peripheral blood. The receptors were gathered from a woman aged 35 to 49 with COVID-19, enrolled during active disease.

The chain recombines TRBV28 with TRBJ1-6, with TRBD1 matching 8 bases. V gave up 3 bases and J gave up 9 bases; unmatched junction bases: 10. Germline CDR1 is MDHEN and CDR2 is SYDVKM. The CDR3 contains 16 residues. The DNA of the CDR3 is TGTGCCAGCAGTTTTTCAGGGACAGGTAGTAGTTCACCCCTCCACTTT. It yields the protein CASSFSGTGSSSPLHF.

This sequence joins TRBV7-9 and TRBJ2-7; unclear D gene. The V and J ends lost 5 bases and 2 bases respectively, with 10 bases between them. Germline CDR1 is SEHNR and CDR2 is FQNEAQ (reference sequence). The CDR3 length is 13 residues. DNA of the CDR3: TGTGCCAGCAGCAAAGACACCGCCTACGAGCAGTACTTC. Amino acids: CASSKDTAYEQYF.

The rearrangement uses TRBV7-2 and TRBJ2-3; D is perhaps TRBD2 (6 bases). Germline V gene sequence: CDR1 SGHTA, CDR2 FQGNSA. Trimming left V 6 bases short and J 9 bases short, with 16 bases between. This CDR3 is built from 13 residues. DNA for the CDR3: TGTGCCAGCAGTACGGGGGATGGGTTGACGCAGTATTTT. Translation: CASSTGDGLTQYF.

Only one count was recorded for this clone. The genes are TRBV27 and TRBJ2-7, with a weak D call TRBD1 (5 bases). V dropped 5 bases and J dropped 9 bases, with 23 bases sitting between them. Germline CDR1 and CDR2: MNHEY and SMNVEV (reference sequence). The CDR3 consists of 15 residues. The CDR3 DNA is TGTGCCAGCAGTGAAAGCAGGGTGATTGAAAGGTGGCAGTACTTC. Its protein is CASSESRVIERWQYF.

This clone was observed a handful of times. DNA of the CDR3: TGCGCCAGCAGACATATCGCAGGGGGCAGTGGCTACACCTTC. This encodes CASRHIAGGSGYTF. The V gene is TRBV4-1, the J gene TRBJ1-2, with TRBD1 matching over 8 bases. Germline values: CDR1 MGHRA, CDR2 YSYEKL. This CDR3 is built from 14 residues. The junction had 10 bases not matched to a gene; V was cut back by 6 bases and J by 7 bases.

This chain uses TRBV4-1 with TRBJ1-2; 8 bases line up with TRBD1. V dropped 1 base and J dropped 7; count of bases not matched to a gene: 8. Germline assignment: CDR1 MGHRA and CDR2 YSYEKL. The CDR3 contains 15 residues. The CDR3 DNA reads as TGCGCCAGCAGCCAAGGGACAGGGTTGTTGGTTGGCTACACCTTC. Protein sequence: CASSQGTGLLVGYTF.

The chain links TRBV28 to TRBJ1-6; tentatively, D is TRBD1 (6 bases). Per the germline V gene, CDR1 is MDHEN and CDR2 is SYDVKM. V lost 5 bases and J 5 bases, leaving 13 bases between the germline ends. The CDR3 loop spans 15 amino acids. CDR3: CASSPWQGNNSPLHF. The CDR3 nucleotides are TGTGCCAGCAGTCCCTGGCAGGGGAATAATTCACCCCTCCACTTT.

V and J are TRBV29-1 and TRBJ1-4; D remains ambiguous. The germline V gene encodes CDR1 SQVTM and CDR2 ANQGSEA. Trimming shortened V by 5 bases and J by 0 bases, and 7 bases separated the two germline ends. The CDR3 contains 13 residues. The CDR3 region is CSVQASTNEKLFF. In DNA, the CDR3 is TGCAGCGTTCAGGCCTCAACTAATGAAAAACTGTTTTTT.